The rows below give T cell receptor beta chains drawn from one sample of a study of blood T cell repertoires in COVID-19. Measured with immunoSEQ multiplex PCR; TCRdb has only the in-frame clones, and not every one. The sample has around 250,000 clones, approximately 82% seen once. The sample consisted of PBMCs or T cells enriched from blood (not recorded which). The receptors were gathered from a man aged 40-49 years who had been exposed to COVID-19. Each CDR3 is given with its conserved first and last residue. D genes are given only for firm matches. Clone size, where shown, is once, few, many, or a class for clones that have expanded.

.	.	TRBJ2-3	TRBV20-1	CSAEAADTQYF	TGCAGTGCTGAGGCGGCAGATACGCAGTATTTT
.	.	TRBJ2-7	TRBV12-5	CGSKGVYEQYF	TGTGGATCAAAGGGGGTCTACGAGCAGTACTTC
.	TRBD2	TRBJ2-2	TRBV7-3	CASSSSLRLAGGPSGELFF	TGTGCCAGCAGCTCGTCCTTAAGACTAGCGGGAGGTCCTTCCGGGGAGCTGTTTTTT
many	TRBD2	TRBJ2-1	TRBV7-3	CASSLTSGSLYNEQFF	TGTGCCAGCAGCCTAACTAGCGGGAGTCTTTACAATGAGCAGTTCTTC
.	.	TRBJ2-7	TRBV30	CAWAGVAEQYF	TGTGCCTGGGCCGGGGTGGCCGAGCAGTACTTC
.	.	TRBJ2-1	TRBV2	CASRGHQQTEQFF	TGTGCCAGCAGGGGTCACCAACAGACTGAGCAGTTCTTC
.	.	TRBJ2-3	TRBV3-1/TRBV3-2	CASSQEAVNTQYF	TGTGCCAGCAGCCAAGAGGCTGTAAATACGCAGTATTTT
once	.	TRBJ2-7	TRBV7-9	CASRPTGTPISYEQYF	TGTGCCAGCAGGCCTACCGGGACACCGATCTCCTACGAGCAGTACTTC
once	.	TRBJ2-5	TRBV7-3	CASSLIAGAQETQYF	TGTGCCAGCAGCTTAATTGCGGGGGCACAAGAGACCCAGTACTTC
many	.	TRBJ2-2	TRBV4-1	CASREGGVLKTGELFF	TGCGCCAGCAGGGAAGGGGGGGTCCTTAAGACCGGGGAGCTGTTTTTT
.	.	TRBJ1-5	TRBV10-3	CAISDVGGNQPQHF	TGTGCCATCAGTGATGTTGGAGGCAATCAGCCCCAGCATTTT
.	TRBD2	TRBJ2-3	TRBV2	CASRGRTSGSDTQYF	TGTGCCAGCAGAGGACGGACTAGCGGGAGTGATACGCAGTATTTT
.	.	TRBJ2-1	TRBV24-1	CATSDLDRGEQFF	TGTGCCACCAGTGATCTCGACAGAGGTGAGCAGTTCTTC
once	.	TRBJ2-7	TRBV5-6	CASSIVSQGYEQYF	TGTGCCAGCAGCATAGTGAGTCAGGGTTACGAGCAGTACTTC
.	.	TRBJ2-1	TRBV7-9	CASSQNPSYNEQFF	TGTGCCAGCAGCCAGAATCCGTCCTACAATGAGCAGTTCTTC
once	TRBD1	TRBJ1-2	TRBV19	CASRPGTVSNYGYTF	TGTGCCAGTAGACCCGGGACAGTTTCTAACTATGGCTACACCTTC
.	.	TRBJ2-7	TRBV5-1	CASKGVRGEQYF	TGCGCCAGCAAAGGGGTGAGAGGCGAGCAGTACTTC
.	.	TRBJ2-1	TRBV9	CASSVARTAANEQFF	TGTGCCAGCAGCGTAGCGAGAACCGCGGCCAATGAGCAGTTCTTC
.	.	TRBJ2-7	TRBV28	CASSLNYEQYF	TGTGCCAGCAGCCTTAACTACGAGCAGTACTTC
.	.	TRBJ1-2	TRBV30	CAWKAVSLYGYTF	TGTGCCTGGAAGGCGGTCAGCCTCTATGGCTACACCTTC
.	.	TRBJ2-1	TRBV11-2	CASSLEVVRNEQFF	TGTGCCAGCAGCTTAGAAGTAGTGCGTAATGAGCAGTTCTTC
.	.	TRBJ1-6	TRBV12-3/TRBV12-4	CASKQADNSPLHF	TGTGCCAGCAAACAGGCAGACAATTCACCCCTCCACTTT
.	.	TRBJ1-1	TRBV2	CASKQPRWNTEAFF	TGTGCCAGCAAACAGCCACGGTGGAACACTGAAGCTTTCTTT
.	TRBD1	TRBJ1-5	TRBV19	CASRWDSYSNQPQHF	TGTGCCAGTAGGTGGGACAGTTATAGCAATCAGCCCCAGCATTTT
.	TRBD2	TRBJ2-3	TRBV29-1	CSWGGVPTDTQYF	TGCAGTTGGGGGGGAGTTCCCACAGATACGCAGTATTTT
.	TRBD1	TRBJ2-5	TRBV18	CASSVTPGQGRVSVTQYF	TGTGCCAGCTCAGTCACGCCGGGACAGGGACGAGTCTCGGTGACCCAGTACTTC
.	.	TRBJ2-6	TRBV18	CASSPLASGANVLTF	TGTGCCAGCTCACCCTTAGCGTCTGGGGCCAACGTCCTGACTTTC
.	TRBD1	TRBJ1-6	TRBV6-5	CASMLDRVNSPLHF	TGTGCCAGCATGTTAGACAGGGTGAATTCACCCCTCCACTTT
.	.	TRBJ2-1	TRBV5-6	CASQGGGRYNEQFF	TGTGCCAGCCAGGGAGGGGGTCGCTACAATGAGCAGTTCTTC
.	.	TRBJ1-5	TRBV6-1	CASSERGQPQHF	TGTGCCAGCAGTGAACGAGGTCAGCCCCAGCATTTT
.	TRBD1	TRBJ2-6	TRBV13	CASSSQTGGSGANVLTF	TGTGCCAGCAGCTCTCAAACAGGGGGATCTGGGGCCAACGTCCTGACTTTC
.	.	TRBJ2-2	TRBV7-3	CASSLNRGNTGELFF	TGTGCCAGCAGCTTAAATAGGGGGAACACCGGGGAGCTGTTTTTT
.	.	TRBJ1-6	TRBV6-5	CASRSRSGSPLHF	TGTGCCAGCAGATCCCGCTCCGGGTCACCCCTCCACTTT
.	.	TRBJ2-3	TRBV30	CAWSGPRGGRTDTQYF	TGTGCCTGGAGCGGGCCTAGGGGAGGCCGGACAGATACGCAGTATTTT
.	.	TRBJ2-7	TRBV5-1	CASSLGNSGAVFEQYF	TGCGCCAGCAGCTTAGGGAATAGCGGAGCCGTCTTCGAGCAGTACTTC
few	.	TRBJ2-1	TRBV6-1	CASSERSSSYNEQFF	TGTGCCAGCAGTGAACGGTCGAGCTCCTACAATGAGCAGTTCTTC
.	TRBD2	TRBJ2-1	TRBV7-2	CASSLEGLAGNEQFF	TGTGCCAGCAGCTTGGAGGGGCTAGCGGGCAATGAGCAGTTCTTC
.	TRBD1	TRBJ2-5	TRBV13	CASSLGLGTGARETQYF	TGTGCCAGCAGCTTAGGCCTCGGGACAGGGGCAAGGGAGACCCAGTACTTC
.	TRBD1	TRBJ2-1	TRBV6-5	CASSNGQGTYNEQFF	TGTGCCAGCAGTAACGGACAGGGGACCTACAATGAGCAGTTCTTC
.	TRBD1	TRBJ1-3	TRBV7-8	CASSAQTGSGNTIYF	TGTGCCAGCAGCGCCCAGACAGGGTCTGGAAACACCATATATTTT
.	.	TRBJ1-1	TRBV20-1	CSALSRAEAFF	TGCAGTGCGCTTAGTCGGGCTGAAGCTTTCTTT
.	.	TRBJ2-7	TRBV5-8	CASRRSGTYEQYF	TGTGCCAGCAGGAGGTCCGGAACTTACGAGCAGTACTTC
.	TRBD2	TRBJ2-7	TRBV3-1/TRBV3-2	CASSQGLAGWEQYF	TGTGCCAGCAGCCAGGGACTAGCGGGATGGGAGCAGTACTTC
.	.	TRBJ1-1	TRBV28	CASSRSEGRLGAFF	TGTGCCAGCAGTAGGAGTGAAGGGAGGCTCGGAGCTTTCTTT
.	.	TRBJ1-5	TRBV19	CASSLRNQPQHF	TGTGCCAGTTCCCTAAGAAATCAGCCCCAGCATTTT
.	.	TRBJ1-1	TRBV28	CASSQTNTEAFF	TGTGCCAGCAGCCAAACTAACACTGAAGCTTTCTTT
.	.	TRBJ1-4	TRBV9	CASSKNQQGVEKLFF	TGTGCCAGCAGCAAAAACCAACAGGGAGTGGAAAAACTGTTTTTT
.	TRBD1	TRBJ1-2	TRBV12-3/TRBV12-4	CASSSRTGNGYTF	TGTGCCAGCAGTTCCAGGACAGGGAACGGCTACACCTTC
.	TRBD2	TRBJ2-1	TRBV11-3	CASSQGGAGGQQFF	TGTGCCAGCAGCCAAGGGGGAGCGGGAGGACAGCAGTTCTTC
.	.	TRBJ2-1	TRBV24-1	CATGGTVDNEQFF	TGTGCCACCGGGGGGACGGTCGACAATGAGCAGTTCTTC
.	.	TRBJ2-2	TRBV7-9	CASTSPGALNTGELFF	TGTGCCAGCACCTCTCCGGGAGCCTTAAACACCGGGGAGCTGTTTTTT
few	.	TRBJ2-7	TRBV2	CASKIPGTYEQYF	TGTGCCAGCAAGATCCCAGGGACCTACGAGCAGTACTTC
.	.	TRBJ2-5	TRBV6-5	CASRLLERETQYF	TGTGCCAGCAGGCTCCTAGAACGCGAGACCCAGTACTTC
.	TRBD2	TRBJ2-1	TRBV5-1	CASSAAAGGYNEQFF	TGCGCCAGCAGTGCTGCAGCGGGAGGCTACAATGAGCAGTTCTTC
.	.	TRBJ1-2	TRBV9	CASSSQTGSFYGYTF	TGTGCCAGCAGCTCCCAGACCGGGAGCTTTTATGGCTACACCTTC